Listed below are T cell receptor beta chains from one sample, sequenced in a study of radiotherapy plus CTLA-4 blockade in lung cancer. Method: immunoSEQ multiplex PCR; TCRdb's copy keeps in-frame clones and lacks some. This sample yields around 82,000 clones, of which more than 85% are seen a single time; 15% to 20% belongs to the top ten. The material was peripheral blood, obtained from a patient treated with radiotherapy plus ipilimumab. These receptors all stem from a human donor with non-small cell lung cancer that progressed on radiotherapy plus ipilimumab. The CDR3 runs from the conserved cysteine through the conserved F or W. For some rows the clone size is stated as once, few or many, or as a class when expanded; others skip it.

len,j_gene,abundance,v_gene,CDR3aa
17,TRBJ2-7,NA,TRBV6-1,CASSAKLAGAGSYEQYF
13,TRBJ1-1,once,TRBV29-1,CSVVGRLNTEAFF
14,TRBJ2-2,NA,TRBV30,CAWSVTLNTGELFF
15,TRBJ1-1,NA,TRBV7-9,CASSLAAGGRTEAFF
13,TRBJ2-5,once,TRBV29-1,CSVGGQGGETQYF
13,TRBJ1-1,NA,TRBV28,CVSSPPPYTEAFF
14,TRBJ1-1,NA,TRBV6-5,CASSYGGRATEAFF
18,TRBJ1-4,NA,TRBV5-6,CASSLYWVRGVSNEKLFF
15,TRBJ1-1,NA,TRBV7-2,CASSLVGRGQSVAFF
10,TRBJ1-4,few,TRBV28,CARPMEKLFF
13,TRBJ2-5,NA,TRBV13,CASSRGGLETQYF
13,TRBJ1-2,NA,TRBV27,CASSLDPWYGYTF
16,TRBJ2-1,NA,TRBV19,CASTPPGLAGIYEQFF
15,TRBJ2-1,NA,TRBV19,CASSWGGGPYNEQFF
14,TRBJ1-2,NA,TRBV27,CASSPRDRVGGYTF
15,TRBJ2-7,NA,TRBV30,CAWEFPGTSRSEQYF
14,TRBJ1-5,few,TRBV28,CASIGGTANQPQHF
14,TRBJ1-5,NA,TRBV7-9,CASSRTGGNQPQHF
15,TRBJ1-2,NA,TRBV27,CASSWRGDRDYGYTF
16,TRBJ2-1,NA,TRBV9,CASSVSAGGSYNEQFF
15,TRBJ1-1,NA,TRBV7-2,CASSPRGPTRTEAFF
11,TRBJ1-5,few,TRBV20-1,CSAGRLQPQHF
12,TRBJ2-7,few,TRBV11-2,CASSPAPHEQYF
14,TRBJ1-1,NA,TRBV28,CATHEGSGNTEAFF
16,TRBJ2-1,once,TRBV25-1,CASSGTSGGSRNEQFF
17,TRBJ2-1,once,TRBV27,CASTFRGGRYYYNEQFF
15,TRBJ2-3,NA,TRBV5-4,CASSLSGGATDTQYF
19,TRBJ2-4,NA,TRBV7-9,CASPTTTSGSFLAKNIQYF
14,TRBJ2-1,NA,TRBV29-1,CSVAFRGSYNEQFF
15,TRBJ1-5,NA,TRBV19,CASSIGAGRHQPQHF
14,TRBJ1-4,NA,TRBV7-6,CASSLGGHNEKLFF
16,TRBJ2-7,NA,TRBV7-3,CASSLAHNRQSYEQYF
15,TRBJ2-5,NA,TRBV7-2,CASSLPGLEGETQYF
11,TRBJ2-1,NA,TRBV27,CASSRGDEQFF
13,TRBJ2-5,NA,TRBV2,CASGGRGQETQYF
18,TRBJ1-1,NA,TRBV25-1,CASSQTRIFGSMNTEAFF
13,TRBJ1-4,NA,TRBV7-2,CASGLPTNEKLFF
15,TRBJ2-7,NA,TRBV28,CASSLLAAFSYEQYF
15,TRBJ2-3,NA,TRBV7-2,CASSLIGSLTDTQYF
15,TRBJ1-1,NA,TRBV4-1,CASSQQQQGVDEAFF
15,TRBJ1-1,NA,TRBV4-1,CASSPEAVMNTEAFF
15,TRBJ1-3,few,TRBV5-1,CASSLVTGAGNTIYF
14,TRBJ1-4,NA,TRBV6-5,CASSPGRTNEKLFF
13,TRBJ2-5,NA,TRBV5-4,CASSLGELRTQYF
14,TRBJ2-2,NA,TRBV6-5,CASSRGYYTGELFF
11,TRBJ2-7,NA,TRBV20-1,CSADGDYEQYF
13,TRBJ2-2,NA,TRBV7-2,CASTTYNTGELFF
19,TRBJ2-1,NA,TRBV18,CASSPLLQQGAYERNEQFF
12,TRBJ2-5,NA,TRBV30,CAWSLAKETQYF
12,TRBJ1-2,NA,TRBV29-1,CSVDGDGYGYTF
15,TRBJ2-1,NA,TRBV6-1,CASSEWQGTYNEQFF
14,TRBJ2-7,NA,TRBV5-1,CASSEDSFSYEQYF
13,TRBJ1-1,NA,TRBV4-3,CASSPLGRTEAFF
13,TRBJ1-1,once,TRBV5-1,CASRDLLGTEAFF
15,TRBJ2-7,NA,TRBV5-6,CASSFNRGISNEQYF
13,TRBJ1-5,NA,TRBV10-3,CAISGAADQPQHF
15,TRBJ2-7,NA,TRBV4-3,CASSQDPEAGYEQYF
15,TRBJ2-3,NA,TRBV4-3,CASSQGLGGPDTQYF
16,TRBJ2-3,NA,TRBV4-1,CASSPLPTGPTDTQYF
14,TRBJ1-5,NA,TRBV6-1,CASSDYRAKQPQHF